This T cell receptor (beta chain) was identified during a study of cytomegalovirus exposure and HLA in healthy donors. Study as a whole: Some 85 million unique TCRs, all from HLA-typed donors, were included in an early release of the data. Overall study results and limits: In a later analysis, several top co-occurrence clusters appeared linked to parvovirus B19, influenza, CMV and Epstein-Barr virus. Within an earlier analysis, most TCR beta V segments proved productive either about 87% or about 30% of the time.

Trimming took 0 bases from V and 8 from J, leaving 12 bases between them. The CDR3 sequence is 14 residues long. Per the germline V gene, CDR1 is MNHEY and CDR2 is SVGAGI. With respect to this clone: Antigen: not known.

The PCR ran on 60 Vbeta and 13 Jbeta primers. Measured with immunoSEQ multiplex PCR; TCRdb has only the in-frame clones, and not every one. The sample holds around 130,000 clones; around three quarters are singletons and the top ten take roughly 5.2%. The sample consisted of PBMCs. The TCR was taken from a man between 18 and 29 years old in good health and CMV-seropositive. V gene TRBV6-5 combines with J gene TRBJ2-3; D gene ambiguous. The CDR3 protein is CASSYSIGASTQYF. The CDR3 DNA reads TGTGCCAGCAGTTACTCGATAGGTGCTAGTACGCAGTATTTT.